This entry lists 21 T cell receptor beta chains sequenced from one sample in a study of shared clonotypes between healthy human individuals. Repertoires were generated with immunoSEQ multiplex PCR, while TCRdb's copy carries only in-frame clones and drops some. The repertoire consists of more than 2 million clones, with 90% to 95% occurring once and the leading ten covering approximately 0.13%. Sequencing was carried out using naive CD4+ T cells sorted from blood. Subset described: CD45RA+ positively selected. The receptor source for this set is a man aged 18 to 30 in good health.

DNA of the CDR3: TGTGCCAGCAGCTTAGAGGGACTAGCGGGAGGAGTCTCCTACGAGCAGTACTTC. As protein: CASSLEGLAGGVSYEQYF. This chain uses TRBV7-2 with TRBJ2-7; TRBD2 aligns across 15 bases. V trimming: 1 base; J trimming: 0 bases; junction bases outside the gene matches: 4. The CDR3 is 18 residues long. Per germline, CDR1 SGHTA and CDR2 FQGNSA.

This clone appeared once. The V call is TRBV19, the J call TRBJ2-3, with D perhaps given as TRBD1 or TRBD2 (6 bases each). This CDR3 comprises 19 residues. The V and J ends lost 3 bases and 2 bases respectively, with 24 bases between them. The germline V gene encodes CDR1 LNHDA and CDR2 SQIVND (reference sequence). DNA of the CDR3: TGTGCCAGTAGTATTGGCTTTGGGGGGCGCTTAGTCGTCACAGATACGCAGTATTTT. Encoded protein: CASSIGFGGRLVVTDTQYF. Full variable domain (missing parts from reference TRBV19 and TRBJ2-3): DGGITQSPKYLFRKEGQNVTLSCEQNLNHDAMYWYRQDPGQGLRLIYYSQIVNDFQKGDIAEGYSVSREKKESFPLTVTSAQKNPTAFYLCASSIGFGGRLVVTDTQYFGPGTRLTVL.

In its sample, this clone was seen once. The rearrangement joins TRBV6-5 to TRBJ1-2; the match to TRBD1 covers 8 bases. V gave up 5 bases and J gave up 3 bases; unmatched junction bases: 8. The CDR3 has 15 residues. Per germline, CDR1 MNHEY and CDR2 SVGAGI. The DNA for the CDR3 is TGTGCCAGCAGTAGCCTCAACAGGGGGGACTATGGCTACACCTTC. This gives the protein CASSSLNRGDYGYTF.

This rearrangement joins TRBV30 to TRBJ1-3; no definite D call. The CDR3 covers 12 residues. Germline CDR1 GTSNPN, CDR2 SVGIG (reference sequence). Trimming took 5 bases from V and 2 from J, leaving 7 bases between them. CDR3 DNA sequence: TGTGCCTGGGCGGGAGCTGGAAACACCATATATTTT. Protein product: CAWAGAGNTIYF.

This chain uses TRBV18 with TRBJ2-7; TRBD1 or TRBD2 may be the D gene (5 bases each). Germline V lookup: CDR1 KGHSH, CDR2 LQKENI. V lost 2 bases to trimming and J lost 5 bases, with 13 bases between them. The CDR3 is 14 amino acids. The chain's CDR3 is CASSPGTFSNEQYF. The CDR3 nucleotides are TGTGCCAGCTCACCAGGGACGTTTTCGAACGAGCAGTACTTC.

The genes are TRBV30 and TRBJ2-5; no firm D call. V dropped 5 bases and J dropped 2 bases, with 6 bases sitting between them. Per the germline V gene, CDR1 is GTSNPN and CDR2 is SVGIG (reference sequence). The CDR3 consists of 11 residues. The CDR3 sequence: CAWQDQETQYF. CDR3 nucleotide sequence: TGTGCCTGGCAGGATCAAGAGACCCAGTACTTC.

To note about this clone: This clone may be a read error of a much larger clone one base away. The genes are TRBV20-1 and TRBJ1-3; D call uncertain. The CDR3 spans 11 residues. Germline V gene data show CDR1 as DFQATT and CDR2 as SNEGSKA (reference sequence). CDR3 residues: CSASSGNNIYF. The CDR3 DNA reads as TGCAGTGCTAGCTCTGGAAACAACATATATTTT.

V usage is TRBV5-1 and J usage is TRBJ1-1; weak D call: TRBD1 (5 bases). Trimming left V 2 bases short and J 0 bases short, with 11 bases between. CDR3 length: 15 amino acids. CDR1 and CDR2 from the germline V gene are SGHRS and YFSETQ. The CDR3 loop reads CASSLSTELNTEAFF. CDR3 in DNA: TGCGCCAGCAGCTTATCGACAGAGTTGAACACTGAAGCTTTCTTT.

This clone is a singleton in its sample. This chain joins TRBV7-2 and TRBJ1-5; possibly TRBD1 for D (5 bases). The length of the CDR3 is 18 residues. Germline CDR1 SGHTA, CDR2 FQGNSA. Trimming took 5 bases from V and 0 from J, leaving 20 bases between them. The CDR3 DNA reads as TGTGCCAGCAGCCAAGAACATTCCAGGGCCTATAGCAATCAGCCCCAGCATTTT. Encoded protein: CASSQEHSRAYSNQPQHF.

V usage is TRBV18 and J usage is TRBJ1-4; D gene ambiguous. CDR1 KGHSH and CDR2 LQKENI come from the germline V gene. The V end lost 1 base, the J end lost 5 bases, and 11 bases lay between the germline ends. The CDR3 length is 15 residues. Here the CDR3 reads CASSPRAESNEKLFF. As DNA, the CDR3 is TGTGCCAGCTCACCACGCGCGGAGTCGAATGAAAAACTGTTTTTT.

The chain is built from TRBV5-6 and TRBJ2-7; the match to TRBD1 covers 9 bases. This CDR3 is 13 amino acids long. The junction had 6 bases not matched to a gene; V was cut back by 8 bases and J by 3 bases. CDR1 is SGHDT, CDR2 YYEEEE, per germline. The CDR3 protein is CARIRDRDYEQYF. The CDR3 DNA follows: TGTGCCAGGATTCGGGACAGGGACTACGAGCAGTACTTC.

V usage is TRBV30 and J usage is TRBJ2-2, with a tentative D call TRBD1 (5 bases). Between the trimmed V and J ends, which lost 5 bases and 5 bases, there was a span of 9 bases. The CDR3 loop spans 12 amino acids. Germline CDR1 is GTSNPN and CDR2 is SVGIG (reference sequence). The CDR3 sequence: CAWAGNTGELFF. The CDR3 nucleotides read TGTGCCTGGGCAGGGAATACCGGGGAGCTGTTTTTT.

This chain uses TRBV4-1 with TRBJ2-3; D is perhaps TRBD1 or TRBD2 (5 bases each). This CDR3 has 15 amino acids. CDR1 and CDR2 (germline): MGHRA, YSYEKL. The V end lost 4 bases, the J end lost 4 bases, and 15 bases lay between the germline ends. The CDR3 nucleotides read TGCGCCAGCAGCCTGGGACCTGGGATGGCAGATACGCAGTATTTT. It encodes CASSLGPGMADTQYF.

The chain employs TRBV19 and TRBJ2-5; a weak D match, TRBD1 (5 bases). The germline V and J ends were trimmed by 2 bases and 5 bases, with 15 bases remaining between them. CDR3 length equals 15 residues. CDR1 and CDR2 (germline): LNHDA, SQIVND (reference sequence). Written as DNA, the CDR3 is TGTGCCAGTAGTATAATCAACAGGCAAGGGGAGACCCAGTACTTC. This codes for CASSIINRQGETQYF. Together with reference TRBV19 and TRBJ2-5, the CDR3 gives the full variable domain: DGGITQSPKYLFRKEGQNVTLSCEQNLNHDAMYWYRQDPGQGLRLIYYSQIVNDFQKGDIAEGYSVSREKKESFPLTVTSAQKNPTAFYLCASSIINRQGETQYFGPGTRLLVL.

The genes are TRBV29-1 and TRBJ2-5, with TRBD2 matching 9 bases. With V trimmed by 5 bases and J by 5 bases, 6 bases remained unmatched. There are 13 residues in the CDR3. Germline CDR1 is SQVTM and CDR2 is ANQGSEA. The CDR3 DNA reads TGCAGCGTTCGGCGGGGGGGCCGGGAGACCCAGTACTTC. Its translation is CSVRRGGRETQYF. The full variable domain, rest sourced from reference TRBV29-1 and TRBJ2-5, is SAVISQKPSRDICQRGTSLTIQCQVDSQVTMMFWYRQQPGQSLTLIATANQGSEATYESGFVIDKFPISRPNLTFSTLTVSNMSPEDSSIYLCSVRRGGRETQYFGPGTRLLVL.

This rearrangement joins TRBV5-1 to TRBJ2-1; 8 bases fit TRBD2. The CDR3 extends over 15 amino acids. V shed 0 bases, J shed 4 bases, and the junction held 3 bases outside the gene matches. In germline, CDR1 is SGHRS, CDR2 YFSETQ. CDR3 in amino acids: CASSLEREGYNEQFF. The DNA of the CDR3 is TGCGCCAGCAGCTTGGAACGGGAGGGGTACAATGAGCAGTTCTTC.

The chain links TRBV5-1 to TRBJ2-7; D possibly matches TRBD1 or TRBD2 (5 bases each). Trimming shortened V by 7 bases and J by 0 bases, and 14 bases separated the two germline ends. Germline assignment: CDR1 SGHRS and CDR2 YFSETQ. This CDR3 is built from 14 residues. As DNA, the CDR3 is TGCGCCAGCGTAAACTGGGACGGCTCCTACGAGCAGTACTTC. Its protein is CASVNWDGSYEQYF.

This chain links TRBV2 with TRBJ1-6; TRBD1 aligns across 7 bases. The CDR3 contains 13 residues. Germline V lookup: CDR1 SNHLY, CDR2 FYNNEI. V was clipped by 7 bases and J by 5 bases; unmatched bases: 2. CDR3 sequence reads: CASKGQHNSPLHF. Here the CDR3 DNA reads TGTGCCAGCAAGGGACAGCATAATTCACCCCTCCACTTT.

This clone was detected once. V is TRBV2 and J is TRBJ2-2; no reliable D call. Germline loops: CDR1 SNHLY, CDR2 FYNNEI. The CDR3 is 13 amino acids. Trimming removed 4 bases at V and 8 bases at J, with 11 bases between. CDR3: CASSVLVAGELFF. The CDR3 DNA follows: TGTGCCAGCAGTGTGTTGGTAGCTGGGGAGCTGTTTTTT.

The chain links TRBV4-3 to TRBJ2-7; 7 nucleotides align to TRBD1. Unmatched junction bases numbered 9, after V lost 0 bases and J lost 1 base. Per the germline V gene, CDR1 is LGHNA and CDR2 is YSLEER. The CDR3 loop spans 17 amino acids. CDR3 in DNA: TGCGCCAGCAGCCAAGACTCCGTGACAGGGATTTCCTACGAGCAGTACTTC. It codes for CASSQDSVTGISYEQYF.

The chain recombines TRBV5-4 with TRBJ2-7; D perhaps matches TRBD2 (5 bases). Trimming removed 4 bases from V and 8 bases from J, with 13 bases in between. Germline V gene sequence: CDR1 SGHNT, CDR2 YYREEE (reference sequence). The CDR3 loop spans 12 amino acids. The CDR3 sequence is CASSTIPGKQYF. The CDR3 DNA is TGTGCCAGCAGCACCATTCCGGGAAAGCAGTACTTC.